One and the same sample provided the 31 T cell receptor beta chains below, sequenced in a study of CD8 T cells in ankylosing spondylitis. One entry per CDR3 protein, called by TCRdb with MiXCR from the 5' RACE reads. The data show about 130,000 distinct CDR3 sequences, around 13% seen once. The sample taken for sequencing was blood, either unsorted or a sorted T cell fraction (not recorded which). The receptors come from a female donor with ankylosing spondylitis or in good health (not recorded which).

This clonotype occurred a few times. CDR3 DNA sequence: TGCAGCGTCCCCGGGGTCCGGGGTAGCGGCTCCAATGAGCAGTTCTTC. Encoded protein: CSVPGVRGSGSNEQFF. The chain links TRBV20-1 to TRBJ2-1, with D possibly being TRBD2 (6 bases). CDR3 length: 16 residues. Germline lookup yields CDR1 DFQATT and CDR2 SNEGSKA (reference sequence).

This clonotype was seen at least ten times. The CDR3 sequence: CASSLTEVSGYTF. CDR3 nucleotides: TGTGCCAGCAGTCTTACCGAGGTCTCTGGCTACACCTTC. This chain links TRBV12-3 or TRBV12-4 with TRBJ1-2; D not resolved. The CDR3 sequence is 13 residues long. V lost 5 bases and J 7 bases, leaving 14 bases between the germline ends.

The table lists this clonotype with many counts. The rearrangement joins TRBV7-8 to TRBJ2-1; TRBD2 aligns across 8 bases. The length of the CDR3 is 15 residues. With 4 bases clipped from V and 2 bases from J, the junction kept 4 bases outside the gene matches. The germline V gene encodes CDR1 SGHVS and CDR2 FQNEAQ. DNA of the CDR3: TGTGCCAGCAGCTCCAGCGGGGGTGCCTACAATGAGCAGTTCTTC. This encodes CASSSSGGAYNEQFF.

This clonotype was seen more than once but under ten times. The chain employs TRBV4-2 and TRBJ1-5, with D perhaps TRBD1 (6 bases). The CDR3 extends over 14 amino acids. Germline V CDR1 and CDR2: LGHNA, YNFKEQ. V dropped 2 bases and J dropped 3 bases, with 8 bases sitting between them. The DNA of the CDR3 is TGTGCCAGCAGCCAACCAGGGGACAATCAGCCCCAGCATTTT. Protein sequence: CASSQPGDNQPQHF.

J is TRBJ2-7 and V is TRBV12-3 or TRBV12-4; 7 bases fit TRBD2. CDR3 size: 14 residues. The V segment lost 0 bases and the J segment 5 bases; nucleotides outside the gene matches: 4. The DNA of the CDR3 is TGTGCCAGCAGTTTAGCTGGGAGGGGCCACGAGCAGTACTTC. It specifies CASSLAGRGHEQYF.

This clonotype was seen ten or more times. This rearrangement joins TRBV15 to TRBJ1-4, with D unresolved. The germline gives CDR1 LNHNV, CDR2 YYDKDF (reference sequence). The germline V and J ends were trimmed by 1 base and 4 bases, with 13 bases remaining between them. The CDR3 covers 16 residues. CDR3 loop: CATSRGEPSRNEKLFF. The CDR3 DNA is TGTGCCACCAGCAGAGGGGAACCGAGTCGTAATGAAAAACTGTTTTTT.

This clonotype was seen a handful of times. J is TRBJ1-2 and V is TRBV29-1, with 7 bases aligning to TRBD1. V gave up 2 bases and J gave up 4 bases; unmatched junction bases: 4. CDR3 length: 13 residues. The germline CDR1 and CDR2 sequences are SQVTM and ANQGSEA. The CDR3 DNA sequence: TGCAGCGTTGAATGGGACAGACTCTATGGCTACACCTTC. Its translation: CSVEWDRLYGYTF.

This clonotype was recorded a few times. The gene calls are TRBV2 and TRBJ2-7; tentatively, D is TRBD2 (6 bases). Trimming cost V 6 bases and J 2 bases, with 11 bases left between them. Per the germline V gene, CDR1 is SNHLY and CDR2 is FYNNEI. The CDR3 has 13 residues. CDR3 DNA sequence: TGTGCCAGCAGCCGGGACTTGACCTACGAGCAGTACTTC. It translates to CASSRDLTYEQYF.

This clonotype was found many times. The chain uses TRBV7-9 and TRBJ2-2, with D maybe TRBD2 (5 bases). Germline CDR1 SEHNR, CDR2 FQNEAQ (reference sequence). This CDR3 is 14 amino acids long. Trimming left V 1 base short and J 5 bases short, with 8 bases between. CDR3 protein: CASSLGETTGELFF. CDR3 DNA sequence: TGTGCCAGCAGCTTAGGGGAGACTACCGGGGAGCTGTTTTTT.

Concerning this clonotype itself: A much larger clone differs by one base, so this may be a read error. CDR3 sequence reads: CASSLRTGRNTGEPFF. The CDR3 nucleotides read TGTGCCAGCAGCTTACGGACAGGGCGCAACACCGGGGAGCCGTTTTTT. V is TRBV12-3 or TRBV12-4 and J is TRBJ2-2, with 8 bases identical to TRBD1. There are 16 residues in the CDR3.

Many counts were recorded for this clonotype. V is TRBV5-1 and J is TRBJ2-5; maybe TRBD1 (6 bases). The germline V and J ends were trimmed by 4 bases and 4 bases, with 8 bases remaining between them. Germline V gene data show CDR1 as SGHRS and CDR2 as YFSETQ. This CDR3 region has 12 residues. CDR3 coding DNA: TGCGCCAGCAGCGGGGGCGTAGAGACCCAGTACTTC. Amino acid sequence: CASSGGVETQYF.

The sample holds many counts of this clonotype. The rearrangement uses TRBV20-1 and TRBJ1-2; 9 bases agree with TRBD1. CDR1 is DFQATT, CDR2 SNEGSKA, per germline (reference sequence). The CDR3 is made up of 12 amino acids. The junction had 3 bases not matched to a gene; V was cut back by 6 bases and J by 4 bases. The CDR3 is CSATGGSYGYTF. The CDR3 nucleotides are TGCAGTGCAACAGGGGGCAGCTATGGCTACACCTTC.

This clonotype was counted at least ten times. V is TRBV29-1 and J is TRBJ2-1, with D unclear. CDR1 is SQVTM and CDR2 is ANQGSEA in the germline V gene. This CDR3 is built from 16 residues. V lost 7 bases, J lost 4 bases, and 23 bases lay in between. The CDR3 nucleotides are TGCAGCGGTGACATTTTATCATGGCAGAAATACAATGAGCAGTTCTTC. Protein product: CSGDILSWQKYNEQFF.

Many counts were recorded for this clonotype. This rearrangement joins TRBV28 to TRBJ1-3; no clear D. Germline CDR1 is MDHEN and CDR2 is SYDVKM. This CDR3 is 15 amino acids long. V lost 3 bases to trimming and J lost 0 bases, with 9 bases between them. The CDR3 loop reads CASSLVGFSGNTIYF. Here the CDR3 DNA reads TGTGCCAGCAGTTTGGTCGGATTCTCTGGAAACACCATATATTTT. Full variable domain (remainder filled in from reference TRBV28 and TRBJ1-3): DVKVTQSSRYLVKRTGEKVFLECVQDMDHENMFWYRQDPGLGLRLIYFSYDVKMKEKGDIPEGYSVSREKKERFSLILESASTNQTSMYLCASSLVGFSGNTIYFGEGSWLTVV.

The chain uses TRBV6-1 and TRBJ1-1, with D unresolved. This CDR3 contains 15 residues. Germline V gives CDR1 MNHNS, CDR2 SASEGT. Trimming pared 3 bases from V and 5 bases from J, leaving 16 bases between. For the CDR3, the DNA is TGTGCCAGCAGTGATAACTCTATTCGGGGTACTGAAGCTTTCTTT. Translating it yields CASSDNSIRGTEAFF.

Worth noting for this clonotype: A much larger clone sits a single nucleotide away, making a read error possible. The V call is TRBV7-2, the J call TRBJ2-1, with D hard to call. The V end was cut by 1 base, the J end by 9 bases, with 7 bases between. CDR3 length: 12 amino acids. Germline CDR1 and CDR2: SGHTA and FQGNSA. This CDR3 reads CASSLEWAEQFF. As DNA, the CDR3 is TGTGCCAGCAGCTTAGAGTGGGCTGAGCAGTTCTTC.

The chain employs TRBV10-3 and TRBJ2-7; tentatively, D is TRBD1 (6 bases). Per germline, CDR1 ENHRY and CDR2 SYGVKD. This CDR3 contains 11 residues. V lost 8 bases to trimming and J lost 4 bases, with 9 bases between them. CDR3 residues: CAIAQGYEQYF. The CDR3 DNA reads TGTGCCATCGCTCAGGGGTACGAGCAGTACTTC.

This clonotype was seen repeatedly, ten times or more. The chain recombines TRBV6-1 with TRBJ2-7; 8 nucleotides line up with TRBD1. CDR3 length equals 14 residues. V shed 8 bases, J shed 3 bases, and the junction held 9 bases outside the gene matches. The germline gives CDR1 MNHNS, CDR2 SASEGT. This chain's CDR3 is CASLVRTGHYEQYF. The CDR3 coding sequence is TGTGCCAGCCTTGTACGGACAGGGCACTACGAGCAGTACTTC.

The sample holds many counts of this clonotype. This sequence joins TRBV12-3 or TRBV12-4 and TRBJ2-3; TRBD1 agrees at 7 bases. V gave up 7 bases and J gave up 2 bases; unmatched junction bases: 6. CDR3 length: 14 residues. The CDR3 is CASITDRDTDTQYF. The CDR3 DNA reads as TGTGCCAGCATCACCGACAGGGACACAGATACGCAGTATTTT.

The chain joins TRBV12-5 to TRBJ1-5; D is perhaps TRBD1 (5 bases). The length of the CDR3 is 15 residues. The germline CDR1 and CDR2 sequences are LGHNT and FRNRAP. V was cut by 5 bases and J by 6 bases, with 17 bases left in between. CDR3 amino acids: CASGPLGGGSQPQHF. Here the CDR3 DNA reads TGTGCTAGTGGTCCCCTCGGGGGTGGGAGTCAGCCCCAGCATTTT.

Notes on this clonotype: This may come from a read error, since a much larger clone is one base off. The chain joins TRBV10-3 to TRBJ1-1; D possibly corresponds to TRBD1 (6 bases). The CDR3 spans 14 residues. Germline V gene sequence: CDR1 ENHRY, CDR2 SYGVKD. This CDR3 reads CVISVDSWNTEAFF. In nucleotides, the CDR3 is TGTGTCATCAGTGTGGACAGCTGGAACACTGAAGCTTTCTTT.

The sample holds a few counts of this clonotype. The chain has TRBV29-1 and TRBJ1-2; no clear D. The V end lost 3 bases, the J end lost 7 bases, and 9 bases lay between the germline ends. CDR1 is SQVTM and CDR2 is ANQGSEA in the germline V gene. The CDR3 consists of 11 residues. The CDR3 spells CSVEGSIGYTF. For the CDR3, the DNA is TGCAGCGTTGAGGGGAGTATTGGCTACACCTTC.

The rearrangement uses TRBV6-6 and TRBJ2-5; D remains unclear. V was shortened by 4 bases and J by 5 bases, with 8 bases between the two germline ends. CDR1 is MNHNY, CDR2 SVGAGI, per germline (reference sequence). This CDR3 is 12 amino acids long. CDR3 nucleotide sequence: TGTGCCAGCAGTTCCGGATATGAGACCCAGTACTTC. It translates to CASSSGYETQYF.

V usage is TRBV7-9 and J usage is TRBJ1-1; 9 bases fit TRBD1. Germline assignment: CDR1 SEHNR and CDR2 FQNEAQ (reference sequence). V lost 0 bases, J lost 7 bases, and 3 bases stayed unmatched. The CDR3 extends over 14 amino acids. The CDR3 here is CASSLARDRVEAFF. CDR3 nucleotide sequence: TGTGCCAGCAGCTTAGCGCGGGACAGGGTTGAAGCTTTCTTT. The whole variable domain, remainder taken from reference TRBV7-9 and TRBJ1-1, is DTGVSQNPRHKITKRGQNVTFRCDPISEHNRLYWYRQTLGQGPEFLTYFQNEAQLEKSRLLSDRFSAERPKGSFSTLEIQRTEQGDSAMYLCASSLARDRVEAFFGQGTRLTVV.

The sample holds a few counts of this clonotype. CDR3 residues: CASSKTGGMYEQYF. In nucleotides, the CDR3 is TGTGCCAGCAGCAAGACAGGGGGAATGTACGAGCAGTACTTC. The rearrangement links TRBV27 to TRBJ2-7; TRBD1 matches 9 bases. Losses at the gene ends were 6 bases for V and 4 bases for J; bases not matched to a gene: 7. This CDR3 has 14 residues. The V gene's germline CDR1 is MNHEY and CDR2 SMNVEV (reference sequence).

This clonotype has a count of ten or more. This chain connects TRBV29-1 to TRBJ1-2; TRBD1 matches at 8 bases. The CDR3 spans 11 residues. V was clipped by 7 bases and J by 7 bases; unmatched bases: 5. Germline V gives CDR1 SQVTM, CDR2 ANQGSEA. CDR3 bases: TGCAGCGCAGGGGGCGAGAGTGGCTACACCTTC. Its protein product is CSAGGESGYTF.

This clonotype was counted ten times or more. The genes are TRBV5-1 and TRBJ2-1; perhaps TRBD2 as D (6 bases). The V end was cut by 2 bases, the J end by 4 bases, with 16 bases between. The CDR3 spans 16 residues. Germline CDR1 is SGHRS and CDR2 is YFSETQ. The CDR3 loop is CASSFEGRRGYNEQFF. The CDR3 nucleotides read TGCGCCAGCAGCTTCGAGGGGAGGCGCGGTTACAATGAGCAGTTCTTC.

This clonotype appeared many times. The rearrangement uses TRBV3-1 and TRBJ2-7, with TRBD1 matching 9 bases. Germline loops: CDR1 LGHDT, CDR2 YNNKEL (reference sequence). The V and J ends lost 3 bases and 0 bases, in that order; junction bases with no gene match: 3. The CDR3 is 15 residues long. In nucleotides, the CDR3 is TGTGCCAGCAGCCAGACAGGGGGAAACTCCTACGAGCAGTACTTC. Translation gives CASSQTGGNSYEQYF.

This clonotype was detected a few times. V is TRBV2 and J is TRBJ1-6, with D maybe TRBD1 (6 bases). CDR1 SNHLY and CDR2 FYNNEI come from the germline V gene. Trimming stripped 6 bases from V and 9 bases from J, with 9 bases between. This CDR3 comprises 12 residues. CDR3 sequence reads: CASRNRVSPLHF. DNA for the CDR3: TGTGCCAGCAGAAACAGGGTTTCACCCCTCCACTTT.

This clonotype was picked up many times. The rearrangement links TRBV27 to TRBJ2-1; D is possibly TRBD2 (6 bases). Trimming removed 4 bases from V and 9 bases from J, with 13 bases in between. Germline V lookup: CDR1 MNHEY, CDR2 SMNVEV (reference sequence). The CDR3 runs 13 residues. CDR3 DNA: TGTGCCAGCAGTTGGGGGGAGTTTAGTGAGCAGTTCTTC. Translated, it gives CASSWGEFSEQFF.

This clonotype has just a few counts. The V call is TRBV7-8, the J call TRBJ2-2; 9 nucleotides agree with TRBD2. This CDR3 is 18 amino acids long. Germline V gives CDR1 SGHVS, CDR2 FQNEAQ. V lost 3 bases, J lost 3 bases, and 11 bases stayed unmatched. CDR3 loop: CASSFWPSGKGDTGELFF. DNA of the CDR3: TGTGCCAGCAGCTTTTGGCCTAGCGGGAAAGGGGACACCGGGGAGCTGTTTTTT.